Each of the 27 T cell receptor beta chains below was sequenced from the same sample in a study of shared clonotypes between healthy human individuals. Repertoires were generated with immunoSEQ multiplex PCR, while TCRdb's copy carries only in-frame clones and drops some. Found here are 2.3 million or so clones, more than 85% of them singletons; the top ten hold 0.39%. Sequencing used naive CD4+ T cells from PBMCs. Stated subset: CD45RA+ positively selected. Source of these receptors: a man aged 18 to 29 in good health. Some clones in this sample may be carry-over from other donors' samples.

In regard to this clone: The same CDR3 can be traced to other DNA sequences in this sample. V gene TRBV4-2 combines with J gene TRBJ2-7; D not certain. Germline loops: CDR1 LGHNA, CDR2 YNFKEQ. The ends were cut back, 1 base at V and 1 base at J, with 5 bases in the middle. This CDR3 is built from 13 residues. DNA for the CDR3: TGTGCCAGCAGCCAAGTTAATTCCTACGAGCAGTACTTC. It yields the protein CASSQVNSYEQYF.

This chain links TRBV7-2 with TRBJ1-2; 8 nucleotides agree with TRBD1. J was trimmed by 2 bases and V by 9 bases; bases with no gene match: 17. This CDR3 is 17 amino acids long. Per the germline V gene, CDR1 is SGHTA and CDR2 is FQGNSA. CDR3 residues: CASSPRGLTGENYGYTF. The CDR3 DNA follows: TGTGCCAGTTCCCCGCGGGGGTTGACAGGGGAAAACTATGGCTACACCTTC.

The rearrangement uses TRBV9 and TRBJ1-2; D not resolved. The CDR3 spans 16 residues. V was clipped by 0 bases and J by 4 bases, with 16 bases between them. Germline V gene lookup returns CDR1 SGDLS and CDR2 YYNGEE. The CDR3 here is CASSVGVMGSGYGYTF. CDR3 in DNA: TGTGCCAGCAGCGTAGGGGTAATGGGGAGTGGCTATGGCTACACCTTC.

This chain joins TRBV27 and TRBJ2-1; either TRBD1 or TRBD2 may fit D (5 bases each). Trimming stripped 0 bases from V and 6 bases from J, with 21 bases between. The germline V gene encodes CDR1 MNHEY and CDR2 SMNVEV (reference sequence). CDR3 size: 18 residues. This CDR3 reads CASSLSATWGRGANEQFF. DNA for the CDR3: TGTGCCAGCAGTTTATCTGCCACGTGGGGGAGAGGGGCCAATGAGCAGTTCTTC.

This clone is a singleton in its sample. This chain joins TRBV9 and TRBJ2-1; 9 positions match TRBD2. The CDR3 runs to 16 residues. Trimming took 0 bases from V and 7 from J; bases not matched to a gene: 8. Germline CDR1 reads SGDLS; CDR2 reads YYNGEE. The CDR3 DNA reads as TGTGCCAGCAGCGTAGAAGGAGGACTAGCGAGTAATGAGCAGTTCTTC. This codes for CASSVEGGLASNEQFF.

The chain joins TRBV2 to TRBJ1-4, with D perhaps TRBD1 (6 bases). Germline V CDR1 and CDR2: SNHLY, FYNNEI. V lost 6 bases and J 8 bases, leaving 13 bases between the germline ends. The CDR3 is 13 residues long. The CDR3 DNA follows: TGTGCCAGCAGACTATACAGGGTAGAAAAACTGTTTTTT. As protein: CASRLYRVEKLFF. Drawing the rest from reference TRBV2 and TRBJ1-4, the complete variable domain is EPEVTQTPSHQVTQMGQEVILRCVPISNHLYFYWYRQILGQKVEFLVSFYNNEISEKSEIFDDQFSVERPDGSNFTLKIRSTKLEDSAMYFCASRLYRVEKLFFGSGTQLSVL.

V usage is TRBV4-3 and J usage is TRBJ2-7, with D perhaps TRBD1 (7 bases). This CDR3 region has 13 residues. The germline V gene encodes CDR1 LGHNA and CDR2 YSLEER. V dropped 4 bases and J dropped 5 bases, with 12 bases sitting between them. The CDR3 loop is CASSRTGGDEQYF. CDR3 bases: TGCGCCAGCAGCCGGACAGGCGGGGACGAGCAGTACTTC.

CDR3: CASSLRTRLAGADNEQFF. CDR3 nucleotide sequence: TGTGCCAGCAGTTTGCGTACCCGACTAGCGGGAGCGGACAATGAGCAGTTCTTC. This chain uses TRBV28 with TRBJ2-1; 12 nucleotides align to TRBD2. J lost 5 bases, V lost 3 bases, and 11 bases had no gene match. Germline loops: CDR1 MDHEN, CDR2 SYDVKM. This CDR3 has 18 residues.

The chain employs TRBV29-1 and TRBJ2-3; 7 nucleotides agree with TRBD2. The CDR3 loop spans 14 amino acids. Germline V lookup: CDR1 SQVTM, CDR2 ANQGSEA. The V segment lost 4 bases and the J segment 2 bases; nucleotides outside the gene matches: 6. The CDR3 DNA reads TGCAGCGTTGTAAAGCGGGACCCCACAGATACGCAGTATTTT. Amino acid sequence: CSVVKRDPTDTQYF.

The gene calls are TRBV27 and TRBJ2-2; tentative D call: TRBD2 (6 bases). The CDR3 spans 14 residues. The V gene lost 2 bases and the J gene lost 3 bases, with 7 bases spanning the gap. The germline V gene has CDR1 MNHEY and CDR2 SMNVEV (reference sequence). DNA for the CDR3: TGTGCCAGCAGTTTAGCGGGACACACCGGGGAGCTGTTTTTT. Protein: CASSLAGHTGELFF.

The chain's CDR3 is CASSFQGARPGNTEAFF. The CDR3 DNA sequence: TGTGCCAGCAGTTTCCAGGGGGCACGCCCTGGGAACACTGAAGCTTTCTTT. The chain employs TRBV28 and TRBJ1-1; 8 positions agree with TRBD1. Looked up from germline, CDR1 is MDHEN and CDR2 is SYDVKM. With 3 bases clipped from V and 1 base from J, the junction kept 10 bases outside the gene matches. There are 17 residues in the CDR3.

The chain employs TRBV5-1 and TRBJ1-5; D is unclear. Germline-derived CDR1 and CDR2 are SGHRS and YFSETQ. CDR3 length equals 14 residues. V was shortened by 0 bases and J by 5 bases, with 9 bases between the two germline ends. The CDR3 sequence is CASSLDSRHQPQHF. The CDR3, as DNA: TGCGCCAGCAGCTTGGACAGTCGCCATCAGCCCCAGCATTTT.

There are a few counts of this clone. This chain joins TRBV28 and TRBJ1-1; D not certain. The CDR3 loop spans 11 amino acids. V was trimmed by 5 bases and J by 6 bases, leaving 7 bases between them. Germline assignment: CDR1 MDHEN and CDR2 SYDVKM. This CDR3 reads CASSTVAEAFF. CDR3 DNA: TGTGCCAGCAGTACAGTGGCTGAAGCTTTCTTT. Full variable domain (missing parts from reference TRBV28 and TRBJ1-1): DVKVTQSSRYLVKRTGEKVFLECVQDMDHENMFWYRQDPGLGLRLIYFSYDVKMKEKGDIPEGYSVSREKKERFSLILESASTNQTSMYLCASSTVAEAFFGQGTRLTVV.

Points on this clone: Other DNA sequences in this specimen translate into the identical CDR3. The rearrangement uses TRBV5-1 and TRBJ2-7; D ambiguous. Germline CDR1 reads SGHRS; CDR2 reads YFSETQ. V was pared by 0 bases and J by 4 bases, with 8 bases between. The CDR3 length is 13 residues. The CDR3 nucleotides read TGCGCCAGCAGCTTGGCCAGCTCTTACGAGCAGTACTTC. Translating it yields CASSLASSYEQYF.

This rearrangement joins TRBV5-6 to TRBJ2-1, with TRBD2 identical over 11 bases. The CDR3 spans 15 residues. Germline CDR1 is SGHDT and CDR2 is YYEEEE. V gave up 0 bases and J gave up 10 bases; unmatched junction bases: 6. CDR3 in DNA: TGTGCCAGCAGCTTGGCACTAGCGGGAGATAGCGAGCAGTTCTTC. Amino acid sequence: CASSLALAGDSEQFF.

This clone has a single count. The V and J genes are TRBV5-6 and TRBJ2-7, with D possibly being TRBD2 (6 bases). Germline V CDR1 and CDR2: SGHDT, YYEEEE. With 5 bases removed from V and 5 bases from J, the gap between germline ends came to 14 bases. The CDR3 spans 13 residues. CDR3: CASSLEGGHEQYF. CDR3 in DNA: TGTGCCAGCAGTTTAGAGGGAGGTCACGAGCAGTACTTC. The entire variable domain, with the rest obtained from reference TRBV5-6 and TRBJ2-7, is as follows: DAGVTQSPTHLIKTRGQQVTLRCSPKSGHDTVSWYQQALGQGPQFIFQYYEEEERQRGNFPDRFSGHQFPNYSSELNVNALLLGDSALYLCASSLEGGHEQYFGPGTRLTVT.

The chain is built from TRBV28 and TRBJ1-2, with D maybe TRBD1 (5 bases). With 4 bases removed from V and 4 bases from J, the gap between germline ends came to 16 bases. This CDR3 has 15 residues. From germline, CDR1 is MDHEN and CDR2 SYDVKM. CDR3 nucleotides: TGTGCCAGCAGTTCGGGTCCGCGGGGGGTCTATGGCTACACCTTC. Its translation is CASSSGPRGVYGYTF.

The J gene is TRBJ2-4, the V gene TRBV5-4, with D possibly being TRBD1 (6 bases). Germline CDR1 reads SGHNT; CDR2 reads YYREEE (reference sequence). V dropped 0 bases and J dropped 1 base, with 8 bases sitting between them. The CDR3 runs 15 residues. CDR3 in amino acids: CASSLDRVAKNIQYF. Here the CDR3 DNA reads TGTGCCAGCAGCTTGGACAGGGTGGCCAAAAACATTCAGTACTTC.

V usage is TRBV21-1 and J usage is TRBJ2-7; the D call of TRBD2 is as the table states it, not checked on the DNA. TRBV21-1 is a pseudogene locus. The CDR3 runs to 15 residues. This CDR3 reads CASSKAAGDTYEQYF. The CDR3 DNA sequence: TGTGCCAGCAGCAAAGCGGCGGGGGACACCTACGAGCAGTACTTC.

V gene TRBV18 combines with J gene TRBJ2-3; D possibly uses TRBD1 or TRBD2 (5 bases each). Deletions cut 1 base from V and 2 bases from J, with 16 bases between. The CDR3 length is 17 residues. The germline CDR1 and CDR2 sequences are KGHSH and LQKENI. The CDR3 nucleotides read TGTGCCAGCTCACCACTTATATCGGGGACCGACACAGATACGCAGTATTTT. Residues: CASSPLISGTDTDTQYF.

V usage is TRBV28 and J usage is TRBJ1-5; 9 bases agree with TRBD1. The CDR3 runs 16 residues. The J segment lost 1 base and the V segment lost 3 bases, leaving 4 bases of the junction unmatched. The germline gives CDR1 MDHEN, CDR2 SYDVKM. DNA for the CDR3: TGTGCCAGCAGTTTTCGACAGGGGGTCAGCAATCAGCCCCAGCATTTT. Protein: CASSFRQGVSNQPQHF.

Details on this clone: Different DNA sequences within this sample yield the same CDR3. The genes are TRBV5-6 and TRBJ2-7; D uncertain. Per germline, CDR1 SGHDT and CDR2 YYEEEE. Trimming stripped 0 bases from V and 2 bases from J, with 6 bases between. The CDR3 contains 13 residues. CDR3 sequence (DNA): TGTGCCAGCAGCTTGGGGCGCCCCTACGAGCAGTACTTC. Translation gives CASSLGRPYEQYF.

This rearrangement joins TRBV15 to TRBJ2-7, with TRBD1 identical over 7 bases. The CDR3 loop spans 18 amino acids. V lost 0 bases to trimming and J lost 0 bases; unmatched junction nucleotides: 11. CDR1 LNHNV and CDR2 YYDKDF come from the germline V gene (reference sequence). In DNA, the CDR3 is TGTGCCACCAGCAGAGATCCCGGGACAGCCTCCAGCTCCTACGAGCAGTACTTC. Its protein is CATSRDPGTASSSYEQYF.

This chain links TRBV4-3 with TRBJ2-5; D is unresolved. The CDR3 sequence is 19 residues long. Trimming took off 0 bases at V and 1 base at J, with 21 bases between the two ends. Germline V lookup: CDR1 LGHNA, CDR2 YSLEER. CDR3: CASSQDQPSASSFQETQYF. In DNA, the CDR3 is TGCGCCAGCAGCCAAGATCAGCCGTCGGCATCGTCCTTCCAAGAGACCCAGTACTTC.

This rearrangement joins TRBV7-3 to TRBJ2-7; D is unclear. From germline, CDR1 is SGHTA and CDR2 FQGTGA. The CDR3 runs 13 residues. Trimming took off 0 bases at V and 1 base at J, with 4 bases between the two ends. The DNA for the CDR3 is TGTGCCAGCAGCTTAACAACATCCTACGAGCAGTACTTC. Translating gives CASSLTTSYEQYF.

V usage is TRBV13 and J usage is TRBJ2-1; 9 bases line up with TRBD1. V shed 8 bases and J 4 bases; nucleotides not matched to a gene: 3. The germline V gene encodes CDR1 PRHDT and CDR2 FYEKMQ (reference sequence). The CDR3 covers 13 residues. The CDR3 bases are TGTGCCAGCGGGACAGGGACATACAATGAGCAGTTCTTC. As protein: CASGTGTYNEQFF.

The chain is built from TRBV7-9 and TRBJ1-1, with 9 bases that match TRBD1. The ends lost 5 bases at V and 4 bases at J; junction bases unmatched: 2. Germline lookup yields CDR1 SEHNR and CDR2 FQNEAQ (reference sequence). The CDR3 sequence is 13 residues long. For the CDR3, the DNA is TGTGCCAGCAGCATGGACAGGGGCACTGAAGCTTTCTTT. It translates to CASSMDRGTEAFF.